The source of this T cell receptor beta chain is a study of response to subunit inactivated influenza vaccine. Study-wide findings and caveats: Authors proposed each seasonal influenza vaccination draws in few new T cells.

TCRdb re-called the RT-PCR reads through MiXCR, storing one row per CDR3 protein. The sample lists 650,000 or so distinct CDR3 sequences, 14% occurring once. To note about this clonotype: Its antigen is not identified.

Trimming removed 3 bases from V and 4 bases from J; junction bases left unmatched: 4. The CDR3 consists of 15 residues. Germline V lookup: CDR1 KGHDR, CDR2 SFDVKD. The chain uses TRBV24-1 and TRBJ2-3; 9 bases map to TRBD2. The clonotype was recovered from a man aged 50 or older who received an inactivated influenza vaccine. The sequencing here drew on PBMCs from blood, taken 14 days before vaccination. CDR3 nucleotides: TGTGCCACCAGTGATCAAAAGCGGGAGGCAGATACGCAGTATTTT. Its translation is CATSDQKREADTQYF.